These 19 T cell receptor beta chains share one sample of origin, sequenced in a study of CD4 and CD8 cells across lung adenocarcinoma regions (dated by TCRdb to between 2018 and 2020). To prepare the library, PCR was applied. For sequencing, a HiSeq X Ten was employed. The public reads were reanalyzed by TCRdb: fastp trimming at Q25, MiXCR alignment, in-frame beta chains only. Every distinct CDR3 protein forms one entry, paired with its most common genes and DNA. Present in this sample are around 18,000 distinct CDR3 sequences, around 53% of which were seen just once. The top ten clonotypes cover roughly 60% of the sample. The sequenced sample was CD8+ T cells from the center of a lung tumor. Per the publication, the cell subset or site label means: tumor center region. Receptors were obtained from a female donor with lung adenocarcinoma. The CD4 and CD8 labels of this study may be unreliable.

The V gene is TRBV27, the J gene TRBJ2-1; 9 bases line up with TRBD2. The germline V gene encodes CDR1 MNHEY and CDR2 SMNVEV (reference sequence). The CDR3 totals 15 residues. V was pared by 7 bases and J by 4 bases, with 8 bases of the junction left unmatched. The CDR3 nucleotides read TGTGCCAGCAACTTAGCGGGAGAAACTTACAATGAGCAGTTCTTC. Translation gives CASNLAGETYNEQFF.

The chain uses TRBV10-2 and TRBJ2-5; D might be TRBD2 (6 bases). The CDR3 runs to 13 residues. Germline values: CDR1 WSHSY, CDR2 SAAADI. Between the trimmed V and J ends, which lost 6 bases and 3 bases, there was a span of 11 bases. CDR3 sequence: CASRTPGEETQYF. The CDR3 DNA sequence: TGCGCCAGCAGAACCCCGGGAGAAGAGACCCAGTACTTC.

V usage is TRBV27 and J usage is TRBJ2-2; tentatively, D is TRBD1 or TRBD2 (5 bases each). Germline lookup yields CDR1 MNHEY and CDR2 SMNVEV (reference sequence). Trimming pared 10 bases from V and 16 bases from J, leaving 31 bases between. The CDR3 totals 15 residues. CDR3 sequence reads: CAMGLRGMNTGTQFF. For the CDR3, the DNA is TGTGCCATGGGTCTACGGGGTATGAACACCGGGACGCAGTTTTTT.

Written as DNA, the CDR3 is TGTGCCAGCAGTCTCCGGACAGGGGTTTATGGCTACACCTTC. Translated: CASSLRTGVYGYTF. The chain is built from TRBV6-1 and TRBJ1-2; TRBD1 aligns across 9 bases. V was pared by 5 bases and J by 5 bases, with 6 bases of the junction left unmatched. Germline-derived CDR1 and CDR2 are MNHNS and SASEGT. This CDR3 has 14 residues.

This clonotype is medium-sized (0.01 to 0.1%) in the sample. The rearrangement uses TRBV6-1 and TRBJ2-6; either TRBD1 or TRBD2 may fit D (6 bases each). Trimming stripped 7 bases from V and 4 bases from J, with 14 bases between. This CDR3 spans 15 amino acids. Germline CDR1 is MNHNS and CDR2 is SASEGT. In DNA, the CDR3 is TGTGCCAGCATAGAGGAGGGGGGCGGGGCCAACGTCCTGACTTTC. It specifies CASIEEGGGANVLTF.

V and J are TRBV6-1 and TRBJ2-4; D possibly corresponds to TRBD2 (6 bases). V lost 4 bases and J 13 bases, leaving 20 bases between the germline ends. Germline V gene data show CDR1 as MNHNS and CDR2 as SASEGT. The CDR3 is 14 amino acids. The CDR3 here is CASSVVLAKNTQYF. The CDR3 nucleotides are TGTGCCAGCAGTGTCGTACTAGCCAAAAACACCCAGTACTTC.

This chain uses TRBV6-5 with TRBJ2-2; D perhaps matches TRBD2 (5 bases). The V and J ends lost 11 bases and 12 bases respectively, with 28 bases between them. This CDR3 is 15 amino acids long. The germline V gene has CDR1 MNHEY and CDR2 SVGAGI. For the CDR3, the DNA is TGTGCCCTGAGTTACCGGGGTGCGAGCACAGATAAGCTGTTTTTT. This encodes CALSYRGASTDKLFF.

As for this clonotype: At one end, the junction sequence differs from germline, possibly due to a read error. The chain recombines TRBV27 with TRBJ2-3; possible D gene TRBD2, 6 bases. CDR1 and CDR2 from the germline V gene are MNHEY and SMNVEV (reference sequence). This CDR3 is 16 amino acids long. The CDR3 here is CASTAWRETSTDTQYF. As DNA, the CDR3 is TGTGCCAGCACGGCTTGGCGGGAAACTAGCACAGATACCCAGTATTTT.

This rearrangement joins TRBV10-1 to TRBJ2-3; TRBD1 or TRBD2 may be the D gene (5 bases each). The J call may be wrong; the DNA end is better matched by TRBJ2-4. From germline, CDR1 is WNHNN and CDR2 SYGVQD (reference sequence). The CDR3 runs to 14 residues. This CDR3 reads CAGTGRRAKNTQYF. Here the CDR3 DNA reads TGCGCCGGCACGGGGCGGCGAGCGAAAAATACTCAGTACTTC.

As to this clonotype: One junction end does not reproduce the germline sequence, and a read error may be involved. This chain joins TRBV7-8 and TRBJ2-4, with D possibly being TRBD2 (6 bases). Germline CDR1 SGHVS, CDR2 FQNEAQ. The CDR3 covers 14 residues. DNA for the CDR3: TGCCGCGTCACGTGGAGGGGAGCCAAAAATACGCAGTATTTC. Protein product: CRVTWRGAKNTQYF.

As to this clonotype: One junction end disagrees with the germline gene, perhaps due to a read error. In DNA, the CDR3 is TGTGCCAGCAGTCTAGCGGGGGCCGAAGAGACCCAGTACTTC. Amino acids: CASSLAGAEETQYF. The V and J genes are TRBV12-3 or TRBV12-4 and TRBJ2-5; 10 nucleotides match TRBD2. This CDR3 is built from 14 residues.

This clonotype was detected a few times. The junction departs from germline at one end; a sequencing error may be responsible. The V gene is TRBV6-1, the J gene TRBJ2-4; no definite D call. Per the germline V gene, CDR1 is MNHNS and CDR2 is SASEGT. The CDR3 has 11 amino acids. This chain's CDR3 is CASRDRNTQYF. CDR3 bases: TGTGCCAGCAGAGACCGAAATACTCAGTATTTC.

The chain employs TRBV7-2 and TRBJ2-1; D may be TRBD2 (6 bases). The J call is uncertain, as TRBJ2-7 better fits the DNA end. Germline values: CDR1 SGHTA, CDR2 FQGNSA. This CDR3 region has 15 residues. This chain's CDR3 is CASSGRGGAYNEQYF. The CDR3 DNA reads as TGTGCCAGCAGTGGGCGCGGAGGGGCCTACAATGAGCAGTACTTC.

This clonotype was counted a few times. V usage is TRBV27 and J usage is TRBJ2-1, with D hard to call. The CDR3 spans 13 residues. The germline V gene encodes CDR1 MNHEY and CDR2 SMNVEV (reference sequence). V was shortened by 8 bases and J by 9 bases, with 17 bases between the two germline ends. CDR3 sequence: CASHRLGMGEQFF. The CDR3 region has the DNA TGTGCCAGCCATCGGTTGGGGATGGGTGAGCAGTTCTTC.

This chain links TRBV6-1 with TRBJ1-2, with D maybe TRBD1 (5 bases). V lost 4 bases and J 3 bases, leaving 15 bases between the germline ends. This CDR3 is built from 15 residues. Looked up from germline, CDR1 is MNHNS and CDR2 is SASEGT. The CDR3, as DNA: TGTGCCAGCAGTGGACCTGGGGACGGCTACTATGGCTACACCTTC. Its translation is CASSGPGDGYYGYTF.

This clonotype was recorded only once. V is TRBV3-1 and J is TRBJ2-5, with D possibly matching TRBD2 (6 bases). Germline CDR1 is LGHDT and CDR2 is YNNKEL (reference sequence). This CDR3 contains 16 residues. V lost 0 bases, J lost 4 bases, and 15 bases lay in between. The CDR3 loop reads CASSQDRRGGLETQYF. Here the CDR3 DNA reads TGTGCCAGCAGCCAAGATAGGCGGGGTGGCTTAGAGACCCAGTACTTC.

There are a few counts of this clonotype. V and J are TRBV12-3 or TRBV12-4 and TRBJ2-5, with 7 bases that match TRBD1. The end of the DNA is better explained by TRBJ2-7, so the J call may be wrong. The CDR3 totals 14 residues. The CDR3 nucleotides read TGTGCCAGCAGTTTAGCGAACAGGGGTCCCGAGCAGTACTTC. It specifies CASSLANRGPEQYF.

This clonotype was recorded only once. The chain uses TRBV6-1 and TRBJ2-3; weak D call: TRBD2 (5 bases). Near its end, the DNA agrees better with TRBJ2-7, so the J call may be wrong. The germline V gene has CDR1 MNHNS and CDR2 SASEGT. The CDR3 runs 14 residues. CDR3 bases: TGTGCGGGCCGAGGGCGCCTATACACAGAGACGCAGTACTTC. Residues: CAGRGRLYTETQYF.

The chain combines TRBV6-1 with TRBJ2-2; D is ambiguous. The CDR3 covers 15 residues. V was cut by 3 bases and J by 4 bases, with 12 bases left in between. Germline V gives CDR1 MNHNS, CDR2 SASEGT. The CDR3 loop is CASSEGRAGTGELFF. Written as DNA, the CDR3 is TGTGCCAGCAGTGAGGGTAGGGCTGGCACCGGGGAGCTGTTTTTT.